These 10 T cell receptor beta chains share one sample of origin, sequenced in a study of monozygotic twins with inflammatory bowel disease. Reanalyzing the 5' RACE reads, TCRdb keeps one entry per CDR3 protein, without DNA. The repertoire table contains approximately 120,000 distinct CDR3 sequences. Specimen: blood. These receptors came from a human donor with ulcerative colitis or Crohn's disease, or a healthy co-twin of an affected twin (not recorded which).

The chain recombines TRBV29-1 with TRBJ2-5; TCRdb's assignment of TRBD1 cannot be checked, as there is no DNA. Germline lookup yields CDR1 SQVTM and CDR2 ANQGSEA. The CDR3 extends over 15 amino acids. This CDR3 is CSVGSSPAGEETQYF.

The CDR3 loop is CASSFDSGAGEGYNEQFF. The chain links TRBV6-2 or TRBV6-3 to TRBJ2-1; the TCRdb D gene call, TRBD2, has no DNA to confirm it. CDR1 and CDR2 from the germline V gene are MNHEY and SVGEGT. The CDR3 consists of 18 residues.

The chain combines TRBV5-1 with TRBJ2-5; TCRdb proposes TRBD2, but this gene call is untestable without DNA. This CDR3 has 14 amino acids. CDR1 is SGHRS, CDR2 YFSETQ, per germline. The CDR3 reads CASSLAVGVETQYF.

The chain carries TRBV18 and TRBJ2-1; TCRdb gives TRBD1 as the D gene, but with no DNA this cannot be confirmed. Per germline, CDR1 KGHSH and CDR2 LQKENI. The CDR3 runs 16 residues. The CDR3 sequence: CASSPSTGTGNNEQFF.

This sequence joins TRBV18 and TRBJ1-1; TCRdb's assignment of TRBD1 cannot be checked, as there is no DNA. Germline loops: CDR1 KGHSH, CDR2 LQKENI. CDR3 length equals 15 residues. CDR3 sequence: CASSPLTVPNTEAFF.

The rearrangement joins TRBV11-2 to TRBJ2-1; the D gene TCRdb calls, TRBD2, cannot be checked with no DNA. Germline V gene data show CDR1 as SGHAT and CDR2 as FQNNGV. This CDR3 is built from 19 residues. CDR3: CASSSLRGGTPVAVDEQFF.

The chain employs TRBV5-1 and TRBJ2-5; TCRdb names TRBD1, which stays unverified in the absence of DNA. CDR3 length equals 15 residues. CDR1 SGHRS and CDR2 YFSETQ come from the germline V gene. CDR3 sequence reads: CASSSRTGYQETQYF.

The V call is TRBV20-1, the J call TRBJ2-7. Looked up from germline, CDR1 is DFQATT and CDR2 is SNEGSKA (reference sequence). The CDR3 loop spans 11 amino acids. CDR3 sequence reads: CSGYSSYEQYF.

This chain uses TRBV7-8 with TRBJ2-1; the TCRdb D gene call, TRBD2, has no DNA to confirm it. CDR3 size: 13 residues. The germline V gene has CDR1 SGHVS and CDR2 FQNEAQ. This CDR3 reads CASTRGSYNEQFF.

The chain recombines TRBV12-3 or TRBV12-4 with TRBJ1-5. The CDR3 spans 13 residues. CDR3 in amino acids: CASRADGNQPQHF.